Listed below are T cell receptor beta chains from one sample, sequenced in a study of T cell responses to AZD1222 COVID-19 vaccine. Profiling relied on immunoSEQ multiplex PCR, and the TCRdb table lists in-frame clones only, not all of them. The profile shows 250,000 or so clones, about 92% of them singletons. Sequencing was performed on peripheral blood, taken on day 0 of AZD1222 vaccination. These receptors came from an adult in good health. Each CDR3 is given with its conserved first and last residue. Fields, in order: clone size, D gene, V gene, J gene, CDR3 protein, CDR3 DNA. A D gene is named only where the DNA matches it firmly. Expanded clones get a size class; other rows say once, few or many, or leave the size out.

clone_size: NA
d_call: NA
v_call: TRBV9
j_call: TRBJ2-3
cdr3_aa: CASTVGSDTDTQYF
cdr3_nt: TGTGCCAGCACCGTGGGTAGTGACACAGATACGCAGTATTTT

clone_size: NA
d_call: NA
v_call: TRBV18
j_call: TRBJ1-5
cdr3_aa: CATQKDSNQPQHF
cdr3_nt: TGTGCCACTCAGAAGGATAGCAATCAGCCCCAGCATTTT

clone_size: many
d_call: TRBD1
v_call: TRBV12-3/TRBV12-4
j_call: TRBJ1-2
cdr3_aa: CASSLGGQGYTF
cdr3_nt: TGTGCCAGCAGTTTAGGGGGACAGGGCTACACCTTC

clone_size: once
d_call: NA
v_call: TRBV5-4
j_call: TRBJ1-2
cdr3_aa: CASSSDGSNYGYTF
cdr3_nt: TGTGCCAGCAGCTCGGACGGATCTAACTATGGCTACACCTTC

clone_size: NA
d_call: NA
v_call: TRBV3-1/TRBV3-2
j_call: TRBJ1-6
cdr3_aa: CASSQVHNSPLHF
cdr3_nt: TGTGCCAGCAGCCAAGTACATAATTCACCCCTCCACTTT

clone_size: NA
d_call: NA
v_call: TRBV2
j_call: TRBJ2-7
cdr3_aa: CASSGTRYEQYF
cdr3_nt: TGTGCCAGCAGTGGGACAAGGTACGAGCAGTACTTC

clone_size: NA
d_call: NA
v_call: TRBV12-3/TRBV12-4
j_call: TRBJ2-7
cdr3_aa: CASSRRDEQYF
cdr3_nt: TGTGCCAGCAGTCGACGGGACGAGCAGTACTTC

clone_size: NA
d_call: NA
v_call: TRBV29-1
j_call: TRBJ1-6
cdr3_aa: CSVDPNSPLHF
cdr3_nt: TGCAGCGTTGACCCTAATTCACCCCTCCACTTT

clone_size: once
d_call: NA
v_call: TRBV13
j_call: TRBJ2-5
cdr3_aa: CASSPWGIPMETQYF
cdr3_nt: TGTGCCAGCAGCCCCTGGGGCATTCCGATGGAGACCCAGTACTTC

clone_size: NA
d_call: TRBD1
v_call: TRBV10-3
j_call: TRBJ1-4
cdr3_aa: CAISESSGTGRGNEKLFF
cdr3_nt: TGTGCCATCAGTGAGTCCTCCGGGACAGGGCGGGGGAATGAAAAACTGTTTTTT

clone_size: NA
d_call: NA
v_call: TRBV28
j_call: TRBJ1-6
cdr3_aa: CASIGYNSPLHF
cdr3_nt: TGTGCCAGCATCGGATATAATTCACCCCTCCACTTT

clone_size: NA
d_call: NA
v_call: TRBV12-3/TRBV12-4
j_call: TRBJ1-1
cdr3_aa: CASTLTRNTEAFF
cdr3_nt: TGTGCCAGCACCCTGACAAGGAACACTGAAGCTTTCTTT

clone_size: few
d_call: TRBD1
v_call: TRBV3-1/TRBV3-2
j_call: TRBJ2-7
cdr3_aa: CASGLGQGATYEQYF
cdr3_nt: TGTGCCAGCGGGCTGGGGCAGGGGGCTACCTACGAGCAGTACTTC

clone_size: NA
d_call: NA
v_call: TRBV6-5
j_call: TRBJ1-6
cdr3_aa: CASQGRGAYNSPLHF
cdr3_nt: TGTGCCAGCCAGGGTAGGGGCGCCTATAATTCACCCCTCCACTTT

clone_size: NA
d_call: NA
v_call: TRBV3-1/TRBV3-2
j_call: TRBJ1-2
cdr3_aa: CASSQEGGENYGYTF
cdr3_nt: TGTGCCAGCAGCCAAGAAGGAGGGGAAAACTATGGCTACACCTTC

clone_size: once
d_call: NA
v_call: TRBV28
j_call: TRBJ2-7
cdr3_aa: CASAPAGPPYEQYF
cdr3_nt: TGTGCCAGCGCCCCGGCAGGGCCCCCCTACGAGCAGTACTTC

clone_size: NA
d_call: NA
v_call: TRBV28
j_call: TRBJ2-7
cdr3_aa: CASSSTGTTPYEQYF
cdr3_nt: TGTGCCAGCAGCTCTACGGGGACCACACCTTACGAGCAGTACTTC

clone_size: NA
d_call: TRBD1
v_call: TRBV2
j_call: TRBJ1-3
cdr3_aa: CASMGQPKLNTIYF
cdr3_nt: TGTGCCAGCATGGGACAGCCGAAATTAAACACCATATATTTT

clone_size: once
d_call: NA
v_call: TRBV20-1
j_call: TRBJ1-1
cdr3_aa: CSATKNTEAFF
cdr3_nt: TGCAGTGCTACCAAGAACACTGAAGCTTTCTTT

clone_size: NA
d_call: TRBD1
v_call: TRBV7-9
j_call: TRBJ1-2
cdr3_aa: CASSLDRASSYTF
cdr3_nt: TGTGCCAGCAGCCTAGACAGGGCAAGCAGCTACACCTTC

clone_size: NA
d_call: NA
v_call: TRBV2
j_call: TRBJ1-2
cdr3_aa: CASRWASGYTF
cdr3_nt: TGTGCCAGCAGGTGGGCGTCTGGCTACACCTTC

clone_size: NA
d_call: NA
v_call: TRBV28
j_call: TRBJ1-5
cdr3_aa: CASSHPPGRGRHLNQPQHF
cdr3_nt: TGTGCCAGCAGTCACCCCCCCGGCAGAGGCAGGCACCTCAATCAGCCCCAGCATTTT

clone_size: NA
d_call: NA
v_call: TRBV6-4
j_call: TRBJ1-5
cdr3_aa: CASSGVGGKNQPQHF
cdr3_nt: TGTGCCAGCAGTGGGGTCGGGGGGAAAAATCAGCCCCAGCATTTT

clone_size: NA
d_call: NA
v_call: TRBV28
j_call: TRBJ1-2
cdr3_aa: CASSPVAGTYGYTF
cdr3_nt: TGTGCCAGCAGTCCCGTGGCAGGGACCTATGGCTACACCTTC

clone_size: NA
d_call: NA
v_call: TRBV9
j_call: TRBJ2-5
cdr3_aa: CASSVRLEETQYF
cdr3_nt: TGTGCCAGCAGCGTAAGGCTAGAAGAGACCCAGTACTTC

clone_size: NA
d_call: TRBD2
v_call: TRBV19
j_call: TRBJ2-7
cdr3_aa: CASSISSGASVDYEQYF
cdr3_nt: TGTGCCAGTAGTATTTCAAGCGGGGCCAGTGTTGACTACGAGCAGTACTTC

clone_size: NA
d_call: NA
v_call: TRBV20-1
j_call: TRBJ2-5
cdr3_aa: CSASGNQETQYF
cdr3_nt: TGCAGTGCTAGTGGCAACCAAGAGACCCAGTACTTC